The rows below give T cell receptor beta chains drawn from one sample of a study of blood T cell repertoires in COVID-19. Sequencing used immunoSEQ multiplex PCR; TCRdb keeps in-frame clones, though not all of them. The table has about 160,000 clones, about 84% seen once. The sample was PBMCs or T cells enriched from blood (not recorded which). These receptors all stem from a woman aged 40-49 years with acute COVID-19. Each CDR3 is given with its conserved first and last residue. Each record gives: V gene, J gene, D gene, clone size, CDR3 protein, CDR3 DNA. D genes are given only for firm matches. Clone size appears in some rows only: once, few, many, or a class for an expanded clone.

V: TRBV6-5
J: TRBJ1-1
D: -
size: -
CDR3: CASTSDSLMNTEAFF
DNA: TGTGCCAGCACGTCCGACAGCCTCATGAACACTGAAGCTTTCTTT

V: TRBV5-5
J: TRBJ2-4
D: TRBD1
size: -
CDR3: CASSSTPVRGQNIQYF
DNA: TGTGCCAGCAGCTCAACTCCCGTCAGGGGGCAAAACATTCAGTACTTC

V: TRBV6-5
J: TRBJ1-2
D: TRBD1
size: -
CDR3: CASVPRDRDGYTF
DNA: TGTGCCAGCGTACCCCGTGACAGGGATGGCTACACCTTC

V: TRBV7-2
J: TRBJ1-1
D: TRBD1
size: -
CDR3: CASSPGTGYTEAFF
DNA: TGTGCCAGCAGCCCAGGGACAGGCTACACTGAAGCTTTCTTT

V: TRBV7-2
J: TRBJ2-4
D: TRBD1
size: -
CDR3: CASSPGQGNGENIQYF
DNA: TGTGCCAGCAGCCCGGGACAGGGGAATGGGGAAAACATTCAGTACTTC

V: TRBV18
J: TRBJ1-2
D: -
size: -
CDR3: CASSPQGGYGYTF
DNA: TGTGCCAGCTCACCACAAGGGGGCTATGGCTACACCTTC

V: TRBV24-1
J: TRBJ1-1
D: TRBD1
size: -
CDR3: CATSDSDRANTEAFF
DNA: TGTGCCACCAGTGATTCGGACAGGGCGAACACTGAAGCTTTCTTT

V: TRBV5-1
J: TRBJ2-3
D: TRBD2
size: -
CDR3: CASSWGLGTDTQYF
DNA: TGCGCCAGCAGCTGGGGACTAGGCACAGATACGCAGTATTTT

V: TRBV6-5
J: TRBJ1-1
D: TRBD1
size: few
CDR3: CASSPRGVTEAFF
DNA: TGTGCCAGCAGCCCCAGGGGGGTGACTGAAGCTTTCTTT

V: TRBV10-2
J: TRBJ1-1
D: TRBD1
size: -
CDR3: CASSDFGTANTEAFF
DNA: TGCGCCAGCAGTGATTTTGGGACAGCGAACACTGAAGCTTTCTTT

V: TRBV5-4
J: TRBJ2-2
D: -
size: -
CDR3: CASSLLSSGTGELFF
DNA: TGTGCCAGCAGCTTATTAAGTAGCGGCACCGGGGAGCTGTTTTTT

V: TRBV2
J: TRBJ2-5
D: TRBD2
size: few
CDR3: CASSEGDSGSETQYF
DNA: TGTGCCAGCAGTGAAGGGGATAGCGGGAGTGAGACCCAGTACTTC

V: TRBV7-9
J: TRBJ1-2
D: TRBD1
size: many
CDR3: CASSAEVGQGTYGYTF
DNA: TGTGCCAGCAGCGCAGAAGTGGGACAGGGTACCTATGGCTACACCTTC

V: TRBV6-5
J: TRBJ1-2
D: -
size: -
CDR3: CASMMGQVNYGYTF
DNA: TGTGCCAGCATGATGGGACAAGTAAACTATGGCTACACCTTC

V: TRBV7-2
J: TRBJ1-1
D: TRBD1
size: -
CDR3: CASRRTGLDTEAFF
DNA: TGTGCCAGCAGAAGGACAGGGCTCGACACTGAAGCTTTCTTT